This T cell receptor (beta chain) was recovered during a study of cytomegalovirus exposure and HLA in healthy donors. In the study overall: A prior study identified 117 million unique TCR beta sequences from 180 million or so T cells. An early data release held 70 million to 90 million unique TCRs from HLA-typed donors. For the 300 to 450 genotyped donors, about 79% fell within the Caucasian-associated ancestry cluster. General study findings and limits: Some TCR beta chains (roughly 160 of them) were listed as cytomegalovirus-associated.

Concerning this clone: Antigen: not known.

The CDR3 has 15 amino acids. V shed 1 base, J shed 7 bases, and the junction held 5 bases outside the gene matches. CDR1 and CDR2 from the germline V gene are SGHTA and FQGNSA. The study ran its PCR with 60 Vbeta and 13 Jbeta primers. Profiled with immunoSEQ multiplex PCR; TCRdb holds only in-frame clones, not every one. The data contain fewer than 85,000 clones, 78% of them seen just once; the ten biggest clones take up less than 7%. This chain connects TRBV7-2 to TRBJ2-4, with 9 bases identical to TRBD1. The sample taken for sequencing was PBMCs. The TCR originated in a male donor in good health and CMV-seropositive. The CDR3 DNA follows: TGTGCCAGCAGCTTAGGGGTGACAGGGGGGAACATTCAGTACTTC. Translated, it gives CASSLGVTGGNIQYF.